This entry lists 27 T cell receptor beta chains sequenced from one sample in a study of cytomegalovirus exposure and HLA in healthy donors. PCR employed 60 Vbeta and 13 Jbeta primers. The repertoire was sequenced with immunoSEQ multiplex PCR; TCRdb's copy has only in-frame clones and lacks some. The sample has 150,000 or so clones; 75% to 90% are singletons. Input material: PBMCs. These receptors came from a young woman in good health and CMV-seronegative.

The rearrangement uses TRBV14 and TRBJ2-7; D might be TRBD2 (6 bases). CDR3 length: 11 residues. Germline V gene lookup returns CDR1 SGHDN and CDR2 FVKESK. V was clipped by 4 bases and J by 6 bases, with 7 bases between them. CDR3 DNA: TGTGCCAGCAGCCGGGGACTCGAGCAGTACTTC. Protein product: CASSRGLEQYF.

The chain combines TRBV27 with TRBJ2-1; possibly TRBD2 for D (7 bases). Trimming removed 10 bases at V and 2 bases at J, with 18 bases between. The CDR3 is 15 residues long. Germline CDR1 MNHEY, CDR2 SMNVEV (reference sequence). The DNA for the CDR3 is TGTGCCATACTGAGGCGGGGGCGACCCTACAATGAGCAGTTCTTC. Protein: CAILRRGRPYNEQFF.

V usage is TRBV11-2 and J usage is TRBJ1-1, with D unclear. Germline V CDR1 and CDR2: SGHAT, FQNNGV. V dropped 4 bases and J dropped 2 bases, with 23 bases sitting between them. The CDR3 covers 18 residues. The CDR3 protein is CASSSLSPRRARNTEAFF. The CDR3 DNA sequence: TGTGCCAGCAGCTCCCTCTCCCCGCGGCGGGCCAGAAACACTGAAGCTTTCTTT.

A few counts support this clone. The V gene is TRBV4-1, the J gene TRBJ1-2; 11 bases line up with TRBD1. Germline V lookup: CDR1 MGHRA, CDR2 YSYEKL. The CDR3 has 17 amino acids. V shed 0 bases, J shed 4 bases, and the junction held 7 bases outside the gene matches. Here the CDR3 reads CASSQEGTGGISYGYTF. The CDR3 DNA sequence: TGCGCCAGCAGCCAAGAAGGGACAGGGGGAATTTCCTATGGCTACACCTTC.

Concerning this clone: Other DNA variants within this sample encode the same CDR3. The V gene is TRBV18, the J gene TRBJ1-5; D might be TRBD1 (5 bases). The V end was cut by 3 bases, the J end by 3 bases, with 9 bases between. The germline V gene encodes CDR1 KGHSH and CDR2 LQKENI. The length of the CDR3 is 14 residues. The CDR3 is CASSPGRDNQPQHF. The CDR3 DNA is TGTGCCAGCTCACCGGGCAGGGACAATCAGCCCCAGCATTTT.

The V and J genes are TRBV6-5 and TRBJ1-1; D is possibly TRBD1 (5 bases). The CDR3 spans 13 residues. The V gene lost 5 bases and the J gene lost 8 bases, with 15 bases spanning the gap. Germline loops: CDR1 MNHEY, CDR2 SVGAGI. The CDR3 bases are TGTGCCAGCAGTAACCCGTCCAGGGTGGAAGCTTTCTTT. Its translation: CASSNPSRVEAFF.

The V gene is TRBV6-1, the J gene TRBJ1-2, with a possible D match to TRBD1 (6 bases). This CDR3 is built from 16 residues. V was clipped by 1 base and J by 9 bases, with 21 bases between them. Germline V CDR1 and CDR2: MNHNS, SASEGT. DNA for the CDR3: TGTGCCAGCAGTGAAGAAGGGGGAGCAGGGAGCCAGAGCTACACCTTC. Translation gives CASSEEGGAGSQSYTF.

The chain carries TRBV7-3 and TRBJ1-6; D is perhaps TRBD1 (6 bases). This CDR3 region has 13 residues. Trimming cost V 5 bases and J 7 bases, with 9 bases left between them. Germline loops: CDR1 SGHTA, CDR2 FQGTGA. The CDR3 nucleotides read TGTGCCAGCAGCAGACAGGAAAATTCACCCCTCCACTTT. Translated, it gives CASSRQENSPLHF.

The chain combines TRBV27 with TRBJ2-7; D might be TRBD1 (6 bases). The CDR3 spans 14 residues. Looked up from germline, CDR1 is MNHEY and CDR2 is SMNVEV (reference sequence). V shed 4 bases and J shed 5 bases, with 15 bases lying between them. CDR3 region: CASSSSGAVNEQYF. Written as DNA, the CDR3 is TGTGCCAGCAGTTCCTCAGGGGCCGTAAACGAGCAGTACTTC.

This rearrangement joins TRBV7-9 to TRBJ2-7; tentative D call: TRBD1 (6 bases). CDR3 length equals 13 residues. CDR1 is SEHNR and CDR2 is FQNEAQ in the germline V gene (reference sequence). V lost 8 bases and J 6 bases, leaving 17 bases between the germline ends. The CDR3, as DNA: TGTGCCAGCGCGTGGCAGGGGAAAGGCGAGCAGTACTTC. As protein: CASAWQGKGEQYF. Complete variable domain (other parts from reference TRBV7-9 and TRBJ2-7): DTGVSQNPRHKITKRGQNVTFRCDPISEHNRLYWYRQTLGQGPEFLTYFQNEAQLEKSRLLSDRFSAERPKGSFSTLEIQRTEQGDSAMYLCASAWQGKGEQYFGPGTRLTVT.

This clone was observed once. The CDR3 nucleotides are TGTGCCAGCACCTCGGCGGGGGGGAATAATTCACCCCTCCACTTT. Translating gives CASTSAGGNNSPLHF. V gene TRBV7-2 combines with J gene TRBJ1-6, with a tentative D call TRBD1 (5 bases). The CDR3 sequence is 15 residues long. Per germline, CDR1 SGHTA and CDR2 FQGNSA. Trimming shortened V by 7 bases and J by 5 bases, and 15 bases separated the two germline ends. Filled out from reference TRBV7-2 and TRBJ1-6, the complete variable domain reads GAGVSQSPSNKVTEKGKDVELRCDPISGHTALYWYRQSLGQGLEFLIYFQGNSAPDKSGLPSDRFSAERTGGSVSTLTIQRTQQEDSAVYLCASTSAGGNNSPLHFGNGTRLTVT.

This clone was observed once. V gene TRBV4-1 combines with J gene TRBJ1-2; 8 positions agree with TRBD1. The length of the CDR3 is 14 residues. V was clipped by 1 base and J by 8 bases; unmatched bases: 6. Looked up from germline, CDR1 is MGHRA and CDR2 is YSYEKL. The CDR3 reads CASSQGGQGFGYTF. The CDR3 DNA is TGCGCCAGCAGCCAAGGCGGACAGGGCTTCGGCTACACCTTC.

This clone was found a few times. The chain uses TRBV10-2 and TRBJ2-1; 9 bases fit TRBD2. The CDR3 extends over 16 amino acids. Per germline, CDR1 WSHSY and CDR2 SAAADI. Trimming removed 0 bases from V and 6 bases from J; junction bases left unmatched: 6. The CDR3 region has the DNA TGCGCCAGCAGTGAGTCAGGGGCGGGAGGGCCCAATGAGCAGTTCTTC. This encodes CASSESGAGGPNEQFF.

Worth noting for this clone: Because the CDR3 is missing its conserved closing phenylalanine or tryptophan, this is likely a read error. CDR3 in DNA: TGTGCCAGTAGTGCAGGGATGGGGAATCAGCCCCAGCATCTT. It translates to CASSAGMGNQPQHL. The V and J genes are TRBV19 and TRBJ1-5; weak D call: TRBD1 (5 bases). CDR1 is LNHDA, CDR2 SQIVND, per germline (reference sequence). This CDR3 is built from 14 residues. Trimming removed 5 bases from V and 4 bases from J, with 12 bases in between.

DNA of the CDR3: TGTGCCAGCAGCTTGGACACCTTCTACGAGCAGTACTTC. It yields the protein CASSLDTFYEQYF. V and J are TRBV6-1 and TRBJ2-7; D may be TRBD1 (5 bases). Looked up from germline, CDR1 is MNHNS and CDR2 is SASEGT. The CDR3 has 13 amino acids. The V end lost 6 bases, the J end lost 3 bases, and 12 bases lay between the germline ends.

The J gene is TRBJ2-1, the V gene TRBV6-1; 12 bases are a match to TRBD1. Per the germline V gene, CDR1 is MNHNS and CDR2 is SASEGT. The CDR3 is made up of 15 amino acids. Germline trimming cut 3 bases from V and 7 bases from J; bases unmatched to any gene: 4. The CDR3 DNA sequence: TGTGCCAGCAGTGAGGGACAGGGGGCGGGAAATGAGCAGTTCTTC. Its translation is CASSEGQGAGNEQFF.

The CDR3 DNA is TGCGCCAGCAGCCCTGGGGGGACAGGGCGGACCAAAAACATTCAGTACTTC. Translation gives CASSPGGTGRTKNIQYF. V is TRBV5-1 and J is TRBJ2-4; 9 bases match TRBD1. J gave up 2 bases and V 4 bases, and 10 bases lay outside the gene matches. The V gene's germline CDR1 is SGHRS and CDR2 YFSETQ. The CDR3 totals 17 residues.

V and J are TRBV5-1 and TRBJ2-7, with 8 bases lining up with TRBD1. CDR1 is SGHRS, CDR2 YFSETQ, per germline. The CDR3 has 15 amino acids. With 2 bases clipped from V and 5 bases from J, the junction kept 9 bases outside the gene matches. CDR3 loop: CASSFVTGGQDEQYF. CDR3 in DNA: TGCGCCAGCAGCTTCGTAACAGGGGGTCAGGACGAGCAGTACTTC. The full variable domain, with the rest looked up from reference TRBV5-1 and TRBJ2-7, is KAGVTQTPRYLIKTRGQQVTLSCSPISGHRSVSWYQQTPGQGLQFLFEYFSETQRNKGNFPGRFSGRQFSNSRSEMNVSTLELGDSALYLCASSFVTGGQDEQYFGPGTRLTVT.

The chain links TRBV5-4 to TRBJ2-3; 12 nucleotides agree with TRBD2. Germline values: CDR1 SGHNT, CDR2 YYREEE (reference sequence). Losses at the gene ends were 3 bases for V and 4 bases for J; bases not matched to a gene: 6. The CDR3 is made up of 16 amino acids. The CDR3 DNA follows: TGTGCCAGCAGCTCCTCTAGCGGGAGGGCCTCAGATACGCAGTATTTT. The encoded protein is CASSSSSGRASDTQYF.

The J gene is TRBJ2-3, the V gene TRBV18; TRBD1 aligns across 12 bases. After removal of 5 bases from V and 3 bases from J, the junction contained 6 bases not matched to a gene. Germline CDR1 is KGHSH and CDR2 is LQKENI. The CDR3 contains 16 residues. The CDR3 reads CASSSRDRGQTDTQYF. The CDR3 DNA reads as TGTGCCAGCTCATCCCGGGACAGGGGGCAGACAGATACGCAGTATTTT. Using reference TRBV18 and TRBJ2-3 for the parts outside the CDR3, the full variable domain is NAGVMQNPRHLVRRRGQEARLRCSPMKGHSHVYWYRQLPEEGLKFMVYLQKENIIDESGMPKERFSAEFPKEGPSILRIQQVVRGDSAAYFCASSSRDRGQTDTQYFGPGTRLTVL.

The rearrangement links TRBV25-1 to TRBJ2-7; D uncertain. The CDR3 runs to 13 residues. V lost 2 bases and J 7 bases, leaving 12 bases between the germline ends. Germline CDR1 reads MGHDK; CDR2 reads SYGVNS. The chain's CDR3 is CASSEVAGWEQYF. The CDR3 nucleotides are TGTGCCAGCAGTGAAGTTGCCGGGTGGGAGCAGTACTTC.

In this sample, this clone turned up a few times. The chain couples TRBV2 to TRBJ1-4; D remains unclear. The CDR3 has 12 amino acids. The ends were cut back, 7 bases at V and 4 bases at J, with 7 bases in the middle. The germline V gene encodes CDR1 SNHLY and CDR2 FYNNEI. CDR3 in DNA: TGTGCCAGCAAGAGCGATAATGAAAAACTGTTTTTT. Amino acids: CASKSDNEKLFF.

The chain uses TRBV29-1 and TRBJ2-1; 9 nucleotides agree with TRBD1. Trimming removed 4 bases from V and 4 bases from J; junction bases left unmatched: 5. This CDR3 has 14 amino acids. Per the germline V gene, CDR1 is SQVTM and CDR2 is ANQGSEA. CDR3 loop: CSVVDRGGYNEQFF. In DNA form, the CDR3 reads TGCAGCGTTGTGGACAGGGGCGGGTACAATGAGCAGTTCTTC.

The V call is TRBV18, the J call TRBJ1-2, with TRBD1 matching 10 bases. V lost 5 bases to trimming and J lost 8 bases; unmatched junction nucleotides: 5. The length of the CDR3 is 13 residues. The germline gives CDR1 KGHSH, CDR2 LQKENI. This chain's CDR3 is CASSSRDRGGYTF. The CDR3 nucleotides are TGTGCCAGCTCATCCCGGGACAGGGGCGGCTACACCTTC. The whole variable domain, filled in from reference TRBV18 and TRBJ1-2, reads NAGVMQNPRHLVRRRGQEARLRCSPMKGHSHVYWYRQLPEEGLKFMVYLQKENIIDESGMPKERFSAEFPKEGPSILRIQQVVRGDSAAYFCASSSRDRGGYTFGSGTRLTVV.

CDR3 sequence reads: CATKRVPGANVLTF. CDR3 DNA: TGTGCCACCAAGCGGGTGCCTGGGGCCAACGTCCTGACTTTC. The chain links TRBV15 to TRBJ2-6; D is possibly TRBD2 (6 bases). Trimming removed 7 bases at V and 2 bases at J, with 9 bases between. The length of the CDR3 is 14 residues. CDR1 LNHNV and CDR2 YYDKDF come from the germline V gene (reference sequence).

This clone was counted once. J is TRBJ2-1 and V is TRBV20-1, with D tentatively TRBD1 (6 bases). The CDR3 has 11 residues. V lost 6 bases, J lost 7 bases, and 10 bases lay in between. CDR1 DFQATT and CDR2 SNEGSKA come from the germline V gene (reference sequence). In nucleotides, the CDR3 is TGCAGTGCAAACAGGGTAAATGAGCAGTTCTTC. It yields the protein CSANRVNEQFF.

CDR3 sequence reads: CASSPDREETQYF. In nucleotides, the CDR3 is TGCGCCAGCAGCCCTGACAGAGAAGAGACCCAGTACTTC. V usage is TRBV4-1 and J usage is TRBJ2-5, with a weak D call TRBD1 (5 bases). Germline V gene lookup returns CDR1 MGHRA and CDR2 YSYEKL. CDR3 size: 13 residues. V lost 4 bases and J lost 3, with 9 bases in between.